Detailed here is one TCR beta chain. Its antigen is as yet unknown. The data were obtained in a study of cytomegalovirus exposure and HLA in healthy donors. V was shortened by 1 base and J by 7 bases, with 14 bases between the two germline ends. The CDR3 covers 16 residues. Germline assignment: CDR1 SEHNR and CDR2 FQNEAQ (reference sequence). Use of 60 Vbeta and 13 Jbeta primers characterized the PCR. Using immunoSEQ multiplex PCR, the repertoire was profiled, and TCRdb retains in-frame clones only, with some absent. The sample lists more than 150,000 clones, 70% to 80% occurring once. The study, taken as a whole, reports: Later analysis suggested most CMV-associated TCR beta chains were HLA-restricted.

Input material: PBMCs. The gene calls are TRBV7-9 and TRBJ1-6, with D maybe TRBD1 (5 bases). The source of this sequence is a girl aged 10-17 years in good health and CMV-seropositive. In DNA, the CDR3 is TGTGCCAGCAGCTTAGTATTAGTAGGGGTCAATTCACCCCTCCACTTT. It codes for CASSLVLVGVNSPLHF.